This T cell receptor beta chain was observed in a study of T-cell memory formation after mild COVID-19. Germline V lookup: CDR1 SGHTA, CDR2 FQGTGA. The ends lost 2 bases at V and 4 bases at J; junction bases unmatched: 4. The CDR3 runs 15 residues. TCRdb re-called the 5' RACE reads with MiXCR, one entry per CDR3 protein. The sample carries fewer than 50,000 distinct CDR3 sequences, over 6.5% recorded once. This clonotype was seen ten or more times. V and J are TRBV7-3 and TRBJ2-2; 7 bases match TRBD1. The sequenced sample consisted of PBMCs or a T cell subset sorted from them (not recorded which). The receptor was isolated from an adult who had mild COVID-19 (a few samples of this study predate the infection). Cell type and time point are not known. CDR3 nucleotide sequence: TGTGCCAGCAGCTTAGGGACAGATCTCACCGGGGAGCTGTTTTTT. Residues: CASSLGTDLTGELFF.